Each of the 9 T cell receptor beta chains below was sequenced from the same sample in a study of molecular identifiers for immune sequencing clone quantification. TCRdb reanalysed the PCR reads using MiXCR and keeps one entry per CDR3 protein. The sample has under 350,000 distinct CDR3 sequences, about 23% seen once. The specimen was naive CD8+ T cells from blood, with Jurkat cell RNA spiked in. As for subset: FACS-sorted CD8+CD4-CCR7+CD45RA+ naive T cells. The receptors here all came from a human donor in good health. Some libraries in this study had Jurkat cell RNA spiked in.

To note about this clonotype: A much larger clone differs by one base, so this may be a read error. The chain links TRBV10-2 to TRBJ2-3; no firm D call. The germline gives CDR1 WSHSY, CDR2 SAAADI. The CDR3 is 12 residues long. Between the trimmed V and J ends, which lost 8 bases and 5 bases, there was a span of 11 bases. The CDR3 reads CASRLLQDTQYF. Written as DNA, the CDR3 is TGCGCCAGCCGCCTACTACAAGATACGCAGTATTTT.

This clonotype was seen more than once but under ten times. The V call is TRBV11-2, the J call TRBJ1-2; 11 positions agree with TRBD1. This CDR3 region has 15 residues. V lost 5 bases, J lost 6 bases, and 8 bases stayed unmatched. Germline V CDR1 and CDR2: SGHAT, FQNNGV. This chain's CDR3 is CASSQTGTGGNGYTF. CDR3 DNA sequence: TGTGCCAGCAGCCAGACCGGGACAGGGGGTAATGGCTACACCTTC.

This clonotype was detected ten times or more. This chain connects TRBV28 to TRBJ2-3, with unresolved D. Germline values: CDR1 MDHEN, CDR2 SYDVKM. This CDR3 contains 14 residues. V was cut by 3 bases and J by 5 bases, with 12 bases left in between. The CDR3 sequence: CASSFLGRQDTQYF. Written as DNA, the CDR3 is TGTGCCAGCAGTTTTTTGGGCCGGCAAGATACGCAGTATTTT.

In its sample, this clonotype was seen a few times. This sequence joins TRBV9 and TRBJ1-4; D remains unclear. Germline V gives CDR1 SGDLS, CDR2 YYNGEE. The CDR3 runs to 13 residues. Trimming removed 2 bases from V and 13 bases from J, with 15 bases in between. Written as DNA, the CDR3 is TGTGCCAGCAGCGTTCTCCCCGACGAGAGACTGTTTTTT. This gives the protein CASSVLPDERLFF.

V gene TRBV14 combines with J gene TRBJ2-1, with D hard to call. This CDR3 has 15 residues. V lost 0 bases, J lost 0 bases, and 6 bases lay in between. The V gene's germline CDR1 is SGHDN and CDR2 FVKESK. CDR3 sequence: CASSQDKSSYNEQFF. DNA for the CDR3: TGTGCCAGCAGCCAAGATAAAAGCTCCTACAATGAGCAGTTCTTC.

The genes are TRBV4-1 and TRBJ2-3; TRBD2 matches at 7 bases. With 0 bases clipped from V and 2 bases from J, the junction kept 11 bases outside the gene matches. From germline, CDR1 is MGHRA and CDR2 YSYEKL. The CDR3 runs to 18 residues. The chain's CDR3 is CASSQDPVASGATDTQYF. The CDR3 coding sequence is TGCGCCAGCAGCCAAGATCCGGTGGCTAGCGGAGCCACAGATACGCAGTATTTT.

The table lists this clonotype with many counts. The chain joins TRBV7-2 to TRBJ1-1, with TRBD1 matching over 7 bases. From germline, CDR1 is SGHTA and CDR2 FQGNSA. The ends lost 2 bases at V and 9 bases at J; junction bases unmatched: 3. The length of the CDR3 is 12 residues. This CDR3 is CASSLKGAKAFF. The CDR3 DNA sequence: TGTGCCAGCAGCTTAAAGGGGGCTAAAGCTTTCTTT.

This clonotype was seen only a few times. Sequence at one end of the junction differs from germline and may be a read error. The CDR3 DNA sequence: TGCAGCGTTGAAGACGGACAGGGTTCCTACGGGCAGTACTTC. This encodes CSVEDGQGSYGQYF. The rearrangement uses TRBV29-1 and TRBJ2-7; 8 bases agree with TRBD1. The CDR3 spans 14 residues. The germline V gene has CDR1 SQVTM and CDR2 ANQGSEA.

This chain uses TRBV29-1 with TRBJ2-7, with TRBD1 identical over 7 bases. Germline CDR1 SQVTM, CDR2 ANQGSEA. Trimming cost V 3 bases and J 3 bases; bases outside gene matches: 2. The CDR3 totals 12 residues. The CDR3 DNA reads as TGCAGCGTTGAGGGGGACAGCTACGAGCAGTACTTC. Translation: CSVEGDSYEQYF.